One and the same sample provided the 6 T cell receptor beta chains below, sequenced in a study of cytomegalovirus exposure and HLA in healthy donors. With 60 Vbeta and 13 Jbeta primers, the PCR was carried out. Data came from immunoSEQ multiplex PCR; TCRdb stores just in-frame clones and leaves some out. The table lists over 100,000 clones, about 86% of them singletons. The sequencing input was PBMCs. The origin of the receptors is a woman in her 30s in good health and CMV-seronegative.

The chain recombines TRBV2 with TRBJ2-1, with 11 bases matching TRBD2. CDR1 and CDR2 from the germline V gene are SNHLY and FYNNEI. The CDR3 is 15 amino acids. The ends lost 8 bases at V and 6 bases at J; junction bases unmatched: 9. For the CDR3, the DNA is TGTGCCAGCCACTCCCTAGCGGGAGGTTCCAATGAGCAGTTCTTC. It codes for CASHSLAGGSNEQFF.

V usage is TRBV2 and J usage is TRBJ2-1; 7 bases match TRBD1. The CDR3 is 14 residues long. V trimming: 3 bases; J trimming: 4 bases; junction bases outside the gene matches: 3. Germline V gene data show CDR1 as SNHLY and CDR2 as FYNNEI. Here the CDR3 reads CASSEGTVYNEQFF. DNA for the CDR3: TGTGCCAGCAGTGAGGGGACAGTTTACAATGAGCAGTTCTTC.

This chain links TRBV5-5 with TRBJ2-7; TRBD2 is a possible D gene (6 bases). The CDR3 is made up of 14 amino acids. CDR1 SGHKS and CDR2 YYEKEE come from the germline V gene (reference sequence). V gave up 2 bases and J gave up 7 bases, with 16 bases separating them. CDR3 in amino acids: CASSLSPGVGEQYF. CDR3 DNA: TGTGCCAGCAGCTTATCCCCGGGGGTGGGGGAGCAGTACTTC.

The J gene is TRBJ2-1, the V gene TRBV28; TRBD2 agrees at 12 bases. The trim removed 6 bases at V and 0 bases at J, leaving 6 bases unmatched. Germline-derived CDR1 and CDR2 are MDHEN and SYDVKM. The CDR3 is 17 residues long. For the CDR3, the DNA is TGTGCCAGCAGACTAGCGGGAGGATTCAGCTCCTACAATGAGCAGTTCTTC. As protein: CASRLAGGFSSYNEQFF.

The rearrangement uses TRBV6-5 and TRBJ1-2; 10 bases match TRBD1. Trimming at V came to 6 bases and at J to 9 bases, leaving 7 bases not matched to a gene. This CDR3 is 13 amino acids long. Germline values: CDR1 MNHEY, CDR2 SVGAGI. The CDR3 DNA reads TGTGCCAGCAGACAGGGACAGGGGAGTAGCTACACCTTC. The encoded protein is CASRQGQGSSYTF.

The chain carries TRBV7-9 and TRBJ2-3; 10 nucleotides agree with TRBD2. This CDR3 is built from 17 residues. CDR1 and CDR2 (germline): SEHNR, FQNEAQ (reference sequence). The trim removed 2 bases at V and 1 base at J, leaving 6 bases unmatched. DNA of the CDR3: TGTGCCAGCAGCTTAAGCACCGGGACTAGCGGCACAGATACGCAGTATTTT. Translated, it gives CASSLSTGTSGTDTQYF.